Presented here are 32 T cell receptor beta chains from one specimen sequenced in a study of T cells of healthy individuals. TCRdb itself ran the 5' RACE reads through MiXCR, one entry per CDR3 protein. The data contain around 63,000 distinct CDR3 sequences, around 16% of them seen just once; the ten biggest clones take up approximately 4.8%. Every receptor here comes from a human donor in good health.

The sample holds a few counts of this clonotype. The chain uses TRBV30 and TRBJ2-5; 11 bases are a match to TRBD2. The CDR3 is 14 amino acids. The germline CDR1 and CDR2 sequences are GTSNPN and SVGIG (reference sequence). Trimming cost V 8 bases and J 4 bases; bases outside gene matches: 9. The CDR3 loop is CAQRPTSGIETQYF. DNA for the CDR3: TGTGCCCAAAGGCCGACTAGCGGGATAGAGACCCAGTACTTC.

V usage is TRBV29-1 and J usage is TRBJ2-7; TRBD1 or TRBD2 may be the D gene (5 bases each). CDR1 and CDR2 (germline): SQVTM, ANQGSEA. CDR3 length equals 12 residues. With 5 bases removed from V and 11 bases from J, the gap between germline ends came to 19 bases. In DNA form, the CDR3 reads TGCAGCGTTACACGGGGCGAACCGCTGGAGTACTTC. Its translation: CSVTRGEPLEYF.

This clonotype turned up a few times. This chain uses TRBV28 with TRBJ1-2, with a tentative D call TRBD1 (5 bases). The CDR3 extends over 13 amino acids. Germline lookup yields CDR1 MDHEN and CDR2 SYDVKM. V gave up 2 bases and J gave up 9 bases, with 13 bases separating them. DNA for the CDR3: TGTGCCAGCAGTTTAGTATTTAGGGGAAGCTACACCTTC. It codes for CASSLVFRGSYTF.

The V call is TRBV6-5, the J call TRBJ1-2; TRBD1 might be the D (5 bases). The V and J ends lost 7 bases and 5 bases respectively, with 14 bases between them. Germline V gives CDR1 MNHEY, CDR2 SVGAGI. The CDR3 is made up of 13 amino acids. This CDR3 reads CASTGTLSYGYTF. Here the CDR3 DNA reads TGTGCCAGCACAGGGACCCTGAGTTATGGCTACACCTTC.

This clonotype was counted ten times or more. The gene calls are TRBV19 and TRBJ1-1; D is undetermined. The CDR3 runs 12 residues. The germline V gene encodes CDR1 LNHDA and CDR2 SQIVND (reference sequence). V lost 3 bases to trimming and J lost 1 base, with 3 bases between them. This chain's CDR3 is CASSIGNTEAFF. CDR3 DNA sequence: TGTGCCAGTAGTATTGGGAACACTGAAGCTTTCTTT. The complete variable domain, with remaining parts taken from reference TRBV19 and TRBJ1-1, reads DGGITQSPKYLFRKEGQNVTLSCEQNLNHDAMYWYRQDPGQGLRLIYYSQIVNDFQKGDIAEGYSVSREKKESFPLTVTSAQKNPTAFYLCASSIGNTEAFFGQGTRLTVV.

This clonotype is termed medium-sized. The chain carries TRBV29-1 and TRBJ1-5, with unresolved D. Germline assignment: CDR1 SQVTM and CDR2 ANQGSEA. V lost 5 bases, J lost 3 bases, and 8 bases lay in between. This CDR3 contains 12 residues. For the CDR3, the DNA is TGCAGCGTTCGGGAGTACAATCAGCCCCAGCATTTT. The encoded protein is CSVREYNQPQHF.

This clonotype was seen repeatedly, ten times or more. The V call is TRBV4-1, the J call TRBJ2-1, with D possibly being TRBD2 (6 bases). The CDR3 loop spans 17 amino acids. Trimming stripped 0 bases from V and 1 base from J, with 13 bases between. From germline, CDR1 is MGHRA and CDR2 YSYEKL. CDR3 nucleotide sequence: TGCGCCAGCAGCCAAGATACCGCGGGGAAATCCTACAATGAGCAGTTCTTC. Protein product: CASSQDTAGKSYNEQFF.

The chain combines TRBV7-9 with TRBJ2-1; a weak D match, TRBD2 (6 bases). The V end was cut by 3 bases, the J end by 4 bases, with 13 bases between. CDR1 and CDR2 (germline): SEHNR, FQNEAQ (reference sequence). CDR3 size: 15 residues. The CDR3 sequence is CASSLDSTRYNEQFF. The CDR3 nucleotides are TGTGCCAGCAGCTTGGACTCGACTAGGTACAATGAGCAGTTCTTC. Full variable domain (remainder filled in from reference TRBV7-9 and TRBJ2-1): DTGVSQNPRHKITKRGQNVTFRCDPISEHNRLYWYRQTLGQGPEFLTYFQNEAQLEKSRLLSDRFSAERPKGSFSTLEIQRTEQGDSAMYLCASSLDSTRYNEQFFGPGTRLTVL.

Ten or more counts support this clonotype. The chain couples TRBV5-4 to TRBJ2-2, with a possible D match to TRBD1 (5 bases). Trimming removed 2 bases at V and 5 bases at J, with 10 bases between. The length of the CDR3 is 14 residues. CDR1 is SGHNT, CDR2 YYREEE, per germline (reference sequence). The CDR3 reads CASSFDRQTGELFF. The CDR3 nucleotides read TGTGCCAGCAGCTTCGACCGACAGACCGGGGAGCTGTTTTTT.

The chain combines TRBV11-1 with TRBJ2-1; D is uncertain. The CDR3 is 13 residues long. V gave up 5 bases and J gave up 3 bases, with 8 bases separating them. Per germline, CDR1 SGHAT and CDR2 FQDESV (reference sequence). The chain's CDR3 is CASSRKGYNEQFF. The CDR3 DNA is TGTGCCAGCAGCCGTAAGGGCTACAATGAGCAGTTCTTC.

This clonotype was recorded a few times. V gene TRBV7-3 combines with J gene TRBJ2-1; 9 positions match TRBD2. The junction had 8 bases not matched to a gene; V was cut back by 5 bases and J by 15 bases. The CDR3 runs to 12 residues. Looked up from germline, CDR1 is SGHTA and CDR2 is FQGTGA. CDR3 in amino acids: CASSGQSGRRFF. In DNA, the CDR3 is TGTGCCAGCAGCGGACAGAGCGGGAGGAGGTTCTTC. Looking up the rest from reference TRBV7-3 and TRBJ2-1 gives the full variable domain: GAGVSQTPSNKVTEKGKYVELRCDPISGHTALYWYRQSLGQGPEFLIYFQGTGAADDSGLPNDRFFAVRPEGSVSTLKIQRTERGDSAVYLCASSGQSGRRFFGPGTRLTVL.

This clonotype was picked up one time. This clone may be a read error of a much larger clone one base away. The chain employs TRBV11-2 and TRBJ2-2, with D perhaps given as TRBD1 or TRBD2 (5 bases each). CDR3 length equals 14 residues. Germline V gives CDR1 SGHAT, CDR2 FQNNGV. Trimming removed 6 bases at V and 4 bases at J, with 12 bases between. CDR3 nucleotides: TGTGCCAGCAGGGTCCCTGGGGGCACCGGGGAGCTGTTTTTT. It codes for CASRVPGGTGELFF.

This clonotype was picked up many times. This chain joins TRBV7-8 and TRBJ2-5, with D uncertain. V lost 5 bases and J 5 bases, leaving 6 bases between the germline ends. The CDR3 contains 11 residues. From germline, CDR1 is SGHVS and CDR2 FQNEAQ. The CDR3 coding sequence is TGTGCCAGCAGCCCAAGGGAGACCCAGTACTTC. This gives the protein CASSPRETQYF.

V is TRBV20-1 and J is TRBJ1-5; the D is unclear. This CDR3 comprises 12 residues. V was pared by 6 bases and J by 4 bases, with 10 bases between. Germline V gives CDR1 DFQATT, CDR2 SNEGSKA (reference sequence). The CDR3 DNA is TGCAGTGCCTCCCCGGGGAATCAGCCCCAGCATTTT. It specifies CSASPGNQPQHF.

Points on this clonotype: A read error may explain this, as a much larger clone is one base away. V and J are TRBV5-1 and TRBJ2-7; D gene ambiguous. The V and J ends lost 0 bases and 3 bases respectively, with 13 bases between them. The germline V gene encodes CDR1 SGHRS and CDR2 YFSETQ. The CDR3 is 15 amino acids. CDR3 residues: CASSLGQWIYYEQYF. DNA of the CDR3: TGCGCCAGCAGCTTGGGGCAGTGGATTTACTACGAGCAGTACTTC.

This clonotype was recorded at least ten times. The chain employs TRBV29-1 and TRBJ2-5, with unresolved D. The CDR3 is 11 residues long. Trimming stripped 7 bases from V and 1 base from J, with 7 bases between. Germline V gene sequence: CDR1 SQVTM, CDR2 ANQGSEA. CDR3 residues: CSAGFQETQYF. The CDR3 DNA follows: TGCAGCGCCGGGTTCCAAGAGACCCAGTACTTC.

This clonotype was counted only a few times. The chain links TRBV7-9 to TRBJ2-7; no definite D call. The CDR3 sequence is 13 residues long. The germline V and J ends were trimmed by 3 bases and 7 bases, with 13 bases remaining between them. Germline lookup yields CDR1 SEHNR and CDR2 FQNEAQ (reference sequence). The CDR3 coding sequence is TGTGCCAGCAGCTTCGTCACATCGGGTGAGCAGTACTTC. This translates into CASSFVTSGEQYF.

This clonotype was seen a few times. This CDR3 is CSVDATSGRGDTQYF. As DNA, the CDR3 is TGCAGCGTGGACGCGACTAGCGGGAGAGGAGATACGCAGTATTTT. The chain recombines TRBV29-1 with TRBJ2-3; 12 bases map to TRBD2. In germline, CDR1 is SQVTM, CDR2 ANQGSEA. V was pared by 6 bases and J by 5 bases, with 9 bases of the junction left unmatched. This CDR3 contains 15 residues.

This clonotype showed up just a few times. The CDR3, as DNA: TGTGCCAGCAGTTTTAGCATCCCCCTATCCAATGAGCAGTTCTTC. Amino acids: CASSFSIPLSNEQFF. The chain joins TRBV28 to TRBJ2-1; D uncertain. The CDR3 runs 15 residues. Deletions cut 3 bases from V and 6 bases from J, with 15 bases between. The V gene's germline CDR1 is MDHEN and CDR2 SYDVKM. Based on the CDR3 plus reference TRBV28 and TRBJ2-1, the full variable domain is DVKVTQSSRYLVKRTGEKVFLECVQDMDHENMFWYRQDPGLGLRLIYFSYDVKMKEKGDIPEGYSVSREKKERFSLILESASTNQTSMYLCASSFSIPLSNEQFFGPGTRLTVL.

In its sample, this clonotype was seen many times. This chain connects TRBV6-4 to TRBJ2-2; TRBD2 is a possible D gene (5 bases). Germline V lookup: CDR1 MRHNA, CDR2 SNTAGT. The CDR3 is 13 residues long. Trimming pared 4 bases from V and 3 bases from J, leaving 6 bases between. CDR3 sequence reads: CASSGADTGELFF. The CDR3 region has the DNA TGTGCCAGCAGTGGAGCGGACACCGGGGAGCTGTTTTTT.

V gene TRBV6-1 combines with J gene TRBJ2-1; D may be TRBD1 or TRBD2 (5 bases each). The V gene's germline CDR1 is MNHNS and CDR2 SASEGT. The CDR3 is made up of 14 amino acids. The V end was cut by 5 bases, the J end by 5 bases, with 13 bases between. The CDR3 loop is CASSLAGTNNEQFF. CDR3 in DNA: TGTGCCAGCAGTTTGGCCGGGACCAACAATGAGCAGTTCTTC.

This clonotype was detected only a few times. This chain links TRBV7-3 with TRBJ2-1; the match to TRBD1 covers 11 bases. This CDR3 contains 17 residues. CDR1 and CDR2 from the germline V gene are SGHTA and FQGTGA. V shed 1 base and J 1 base; nucleotides not matched to a gene: 3. The CDR3, as DNA: TGTGCCAGCAGCTTAATAGGGGACAGGGGGTCCTACAATGAGCAGTTCTTC. The encoded protein is CASSLIGDRGSYNEQFF.

There are many counts of this clonotype. The J gene is TRBJ1-1, the V gene TRBV5-1, with D possibly matching TRBD1 (6 bases). Germline V gene data show CDR1 as SGHRS and CDR2 as YFSETQ. V lost 1 base and J lost 5, with 15 bases in between. The CDR3 loop spans 15 amino acids. CDR3 DNA sequence: TGCGCCAGCAGCTTGCGGGGGGGCGGGGAGACTGAAGCTTTCTTT. Translation: CASSLRGGGETEAFF.

This clonotype showed up many times. This chain links TRBV4-3 with TRBJ2-1; D is possibly TRBD2 (5 bases). V was shortened by 1 base and J by 0 bases, with 13 bases between the two germline ends. This CDR3 is built from 17 residues. CDR1 and CDR2 from the germline V gene are LGHNA and YSLEER. CDR3 amino acids: CASSQGTLTSSYNEQFF. CDR3 nucleotide sequence: TGCGCCAGCAGCCAAGGGACCCTAACTAGCTCCTACAATGAGCAGTTCTTC.

The sample holds a few counts of this clonotype. This chain uses TRBV3-1 with TRBJ2-1; 11 positions match TRBD2. V was clipped by 1 base and J by 5 bases; unmatched bases: 1. This CDR3 spans 15 amino acids. The germline CDR1 and CDR2 sequences are LGHDT and YNNKEL (reference sequence). The chain's CDR3 is CASSQVGLADNEQFF. DNA for the CDR3: TGTGCCAGCAGCCAAGTGGGACTAGCGGACAATGAGCAGTTCTTC.

This clonotype was found once. J is TRBJ2-7 and V is TRBV3-1, with D perhaps being TRBD1 or TRBD2 (5 bases each). This CDR3 has 15 amino acids. The germline V and J ends were trimmed by 1 base and 2 bases, with 12 bases remaining between them. Germline CDR1 reads LGHDT; CDR2 reads YNNKEL (reference sequence). The CDR3 DNA reads TGTGCCAGCAGCCAAGGGGAGACAGAGACCTACGAGCAGTACTTC. Translating it yields CASSQGETETYEQYF.

The chain recombines TRBV20-1 with TRBJ1-2, with 7 bases identical to TRBD1. The germline V gene encodes CDR1 DFQATT and CDR2 SNEGSKA (reference sequence). The CDR3 spans 15 residues. V trimming: 1 base; J trimming: 2 bases; junction bases outside the gene matches: 7. The CDR3 protein is CSARGTETGNYGYTF. CDR3 nucleotides: TGCAGTGCTAGAGGCACTGAGACAGGGAACTATGGCTACACCTTC.

CDR3 loop: CAWSESDSYEQYF. The CDR3 DNA reads TGTGCCTGGAGTGAGAGCGACTCCTACGAGCAGTACTTC. The V gene is TRBV30, the J gene TRBJ2-7; no clear D. V was cut by 1 base and J by 0 bases, with 7 bases left in between. Germline assignment: CDR1 GTSNPN and CDR2 SVGIG (reference sequence). The CDR3 covers 13 residues.

This clonotype was observed at least ten times. A single base separates this from a much larger clone, so it may be a read error. J is TRBJ2-3 and V is TRBV6-4, with 9 bases that match TRBD2. The V gene end was trimmed by 5 bases and the J gene end by 0 bases; junction bases not matched to a gene: 0. CDR1 MRHNA and CDR2 SNTAGT come from the germline V gene. This CDR3 has 14 amino acids. This CDR3 reads CASSTSGSTDTQYF. For the CDR3, the DNA is TGTGCCAGCAGTACTAGCGGGAGCACAGATACGCAGTATTTT.

This clonotype was seen at least ten times. The chain combines TRBV7-9 with TRBJ2-1; D might be TRBD2 (5 bases). V was trimmed by 1 base and J by 7 bases, leaving 8 bases between them. Germline V gene sequence: CDR1 SEHNR, CDR2 FQNEAQ (reference sequence). The CDR3 has 13 amino acids. CDR3 amino acids: CASSLGGWNEQFF. CDR3 nucleotide sequence: TGTGCCAGCAGCTTAGGAGGGTGGAATGAGCAGTTCTTC.

Many counts were recorded for this clonotype. This chain connects TRBV20-1 to TRBJ2-7; perhaps TRBD1 as D (6 bases). The CDR3 has 14 amino acids. Trimming shortened V by 2 bases and J by 7 bases, and 18 bases separated the two germline ends. Germline V lookup: CDR1 DFQATT, CDR2 SNEGSKA (reference sequence). CDR3 nucleotide sequence: TGCAGTGCTAGATTCAGGGGTGGAACGGGGGAGCAGTACTTC. Translating gives CSARFRGGTGEQYF.

This clonotype has ten or more counts. The rearrangement joins TRBV6-2 or TRBV6-3 to TRBJ2-1, with 12 positions matching TRBD2. The CDR3 runs to 17 residues. The V gene end was trimmed by 0 bases and the J gene end by 4 bases; junction bases not matched to a gene: 4. Germline V lookup: CDR1 MNHEY, CDR2 SVGEGT. CDR3 amino acids: CASSYSPSGGGYNEQFF. The CDR3 region has the DNA TGTGCCAGCAGTTACTCGCCTAGCGGGGGGGGTTACAATGAGCAGTTCTTC.